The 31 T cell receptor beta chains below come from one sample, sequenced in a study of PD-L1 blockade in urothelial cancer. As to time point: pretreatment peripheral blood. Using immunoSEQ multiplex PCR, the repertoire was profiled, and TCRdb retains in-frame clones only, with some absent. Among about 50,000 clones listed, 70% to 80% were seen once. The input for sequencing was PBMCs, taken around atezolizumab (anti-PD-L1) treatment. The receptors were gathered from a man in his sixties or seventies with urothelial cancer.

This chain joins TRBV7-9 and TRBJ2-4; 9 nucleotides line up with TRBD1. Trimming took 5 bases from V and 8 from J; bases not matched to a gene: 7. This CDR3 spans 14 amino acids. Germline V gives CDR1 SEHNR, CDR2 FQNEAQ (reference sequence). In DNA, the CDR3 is TGTGCCAGCAGCCCGCGGACAGGGGTTGACATTCAGTACTTC. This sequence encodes CASSPRTGVDIQYF. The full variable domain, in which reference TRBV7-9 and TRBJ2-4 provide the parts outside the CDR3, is DTGVSQNPRHKITKRGQNVTFRCDPISEHNRLYWYRQTLGQGPEFLTYFQNEAQLEKSRLLSDRFSAERPKGSFSTLEIQRTEQGDSAMYLCASSPRTGVDIQYFGAGTRLSVL.

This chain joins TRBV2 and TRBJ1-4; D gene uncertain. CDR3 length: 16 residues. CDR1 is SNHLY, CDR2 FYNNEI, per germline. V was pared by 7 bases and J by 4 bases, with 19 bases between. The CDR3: CASIPSEAHGNEKLFF. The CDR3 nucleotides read TGTGCCAGCATACCTTCGGAGGCTCACGGTAATGAAAAACTGTTTTTT.

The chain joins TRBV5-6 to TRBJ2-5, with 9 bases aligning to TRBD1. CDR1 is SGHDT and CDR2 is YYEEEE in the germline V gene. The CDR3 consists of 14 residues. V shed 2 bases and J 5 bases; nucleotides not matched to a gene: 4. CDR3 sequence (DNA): TGTGCCAGCAGCTTAGGACAGGGGAGGGAGACCCAGTACTTC. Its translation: CASSLGQGRETQYF.

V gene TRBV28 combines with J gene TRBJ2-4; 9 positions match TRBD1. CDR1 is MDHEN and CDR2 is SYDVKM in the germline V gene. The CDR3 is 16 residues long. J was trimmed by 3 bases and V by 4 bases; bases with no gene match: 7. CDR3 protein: CASSSQGATGKNIQYF. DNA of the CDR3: TGTGCCAGCAGTTCACAGGGGGCAACGGGCAAAAACATTCAGTACTTC.

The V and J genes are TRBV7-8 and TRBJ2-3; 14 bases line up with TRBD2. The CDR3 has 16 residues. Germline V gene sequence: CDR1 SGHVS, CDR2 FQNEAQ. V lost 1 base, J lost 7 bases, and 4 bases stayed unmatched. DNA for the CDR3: TGTGCCAGCAGCTTAGTTGGGACTAGCGGGAGATATACGCAGTATTTT. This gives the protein CASSLVGTSGRYTQYF.

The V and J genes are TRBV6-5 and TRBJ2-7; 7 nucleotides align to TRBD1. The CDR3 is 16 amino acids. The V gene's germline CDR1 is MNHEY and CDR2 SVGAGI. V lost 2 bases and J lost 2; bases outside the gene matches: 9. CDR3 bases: TGTGCCAGCAGTTACGTAACAGGGGAGCAGGCCTACGAGCAGTACTTC. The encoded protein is CASSYVTGEQAYEQYF.

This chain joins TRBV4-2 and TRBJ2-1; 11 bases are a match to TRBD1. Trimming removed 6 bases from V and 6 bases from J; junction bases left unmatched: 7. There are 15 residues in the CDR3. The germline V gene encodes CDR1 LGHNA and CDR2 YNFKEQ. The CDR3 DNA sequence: TGTGCCAGCAGACCGGACAGGGGGCCGGGCAATGAGCAGTTCTTC. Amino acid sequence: CASRPDRGPGNEQFF.

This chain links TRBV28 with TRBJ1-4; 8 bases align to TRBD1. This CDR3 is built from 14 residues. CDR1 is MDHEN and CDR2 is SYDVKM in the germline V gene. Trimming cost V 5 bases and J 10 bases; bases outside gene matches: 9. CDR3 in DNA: TGTGCCAGCAGTACCGGGACAGGTAACGGAAAACTGTTTTTT. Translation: CASSTGTGNGKLFF.

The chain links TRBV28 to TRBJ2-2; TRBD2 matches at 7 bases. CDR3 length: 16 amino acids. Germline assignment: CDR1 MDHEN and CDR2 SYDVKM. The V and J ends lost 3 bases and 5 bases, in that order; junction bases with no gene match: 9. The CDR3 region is CASSFPGGRKTGELFF. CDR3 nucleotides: TGTGCCAGCAGTTTCCCCGGCGGGAGAAAAACCGGGGAGCTGTTTTTT.

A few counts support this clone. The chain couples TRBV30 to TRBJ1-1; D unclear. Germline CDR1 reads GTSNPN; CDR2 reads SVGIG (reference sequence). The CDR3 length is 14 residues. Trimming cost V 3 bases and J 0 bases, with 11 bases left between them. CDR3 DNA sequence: TGTGCCTGGAGGGGGAGCCGCATGAACACTGAAGCTTTCTTT. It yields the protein CAWRGSRMNTEAFF.

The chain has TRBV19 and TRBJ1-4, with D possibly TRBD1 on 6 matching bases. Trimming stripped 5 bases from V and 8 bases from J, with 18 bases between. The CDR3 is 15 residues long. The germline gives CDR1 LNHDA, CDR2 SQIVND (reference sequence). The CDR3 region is CASSLRQGTREKLFF. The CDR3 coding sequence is TGTGCCAGTAGTCTCCGGCAGGGGACGAGGGAAAAACTGTTTTTT.

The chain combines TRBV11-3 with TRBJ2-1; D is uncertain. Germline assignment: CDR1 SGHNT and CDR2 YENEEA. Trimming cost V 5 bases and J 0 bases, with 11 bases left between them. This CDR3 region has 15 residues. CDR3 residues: CASSPTHRSYNEQFF. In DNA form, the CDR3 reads TGTGCCAGCAGCCCGACTCATCGCTCCTACAATGAGCAGTTCTTC.

CDR3 residues: CASREEQYF. The CDR3 DNA is TGTGCCAGCAGGGAGGAGCAGTATTTT. The chain is built from TRBV21-1 and TRBJ2-3; the table's D call TRBD2 went unverified against the DNA. TRBV21-1 is marked as a pseudogene. The CDR3 length is 9 residues.

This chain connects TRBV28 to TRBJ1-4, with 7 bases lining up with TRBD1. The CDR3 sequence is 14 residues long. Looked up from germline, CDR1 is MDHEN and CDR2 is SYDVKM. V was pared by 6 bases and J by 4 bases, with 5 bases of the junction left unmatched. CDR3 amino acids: CASSRRDSNEKLFF. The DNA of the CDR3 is TGTGCCAGCAGCCGTAGGGACAGTAATGAAAAACTGTTTTTT.

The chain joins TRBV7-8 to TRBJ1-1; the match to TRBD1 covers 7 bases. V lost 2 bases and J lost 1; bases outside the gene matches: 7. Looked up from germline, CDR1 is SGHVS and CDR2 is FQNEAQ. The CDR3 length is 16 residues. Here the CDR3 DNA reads TGTGCCAGCAGCTTACGCAGGGGGGAATCGAACACTGAAGCTTTCTTT. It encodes CASSLRRGESNTEAFF.

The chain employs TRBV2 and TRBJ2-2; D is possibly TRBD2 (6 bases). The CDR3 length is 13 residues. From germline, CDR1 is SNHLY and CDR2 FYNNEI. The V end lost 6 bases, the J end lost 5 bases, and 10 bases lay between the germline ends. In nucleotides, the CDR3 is TGTGCCAGCAGCGTAGCGGATACCGGGGAGCTGTTTTTT. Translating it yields CASSVADTGELFF.

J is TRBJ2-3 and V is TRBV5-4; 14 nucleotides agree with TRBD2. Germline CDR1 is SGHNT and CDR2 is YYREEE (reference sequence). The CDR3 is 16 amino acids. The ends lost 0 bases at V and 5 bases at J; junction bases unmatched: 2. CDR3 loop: CASSLGLAGGQDTQYF. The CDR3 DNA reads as TGTGCCAGCAGCTTGGGACTAGCGGGAGGGCAAGATACGCAGTATTTT.

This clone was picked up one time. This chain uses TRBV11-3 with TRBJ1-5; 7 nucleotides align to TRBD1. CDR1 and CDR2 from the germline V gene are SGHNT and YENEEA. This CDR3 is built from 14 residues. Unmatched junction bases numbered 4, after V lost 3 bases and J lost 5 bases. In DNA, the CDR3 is TGTGCCAGCAGCTTCCGACAGGGACATCAGCCCCAGCATTTT. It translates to CASSFRQGHQPQHF.

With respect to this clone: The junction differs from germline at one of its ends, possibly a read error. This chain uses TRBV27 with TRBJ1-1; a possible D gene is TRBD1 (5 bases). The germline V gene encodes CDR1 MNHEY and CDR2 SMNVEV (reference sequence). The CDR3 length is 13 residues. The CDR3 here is CASSSSGGTVAFF. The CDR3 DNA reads TGTGCCAGCAGTTCGAGCGGGGGAACTGTAGCTTTCTTT.

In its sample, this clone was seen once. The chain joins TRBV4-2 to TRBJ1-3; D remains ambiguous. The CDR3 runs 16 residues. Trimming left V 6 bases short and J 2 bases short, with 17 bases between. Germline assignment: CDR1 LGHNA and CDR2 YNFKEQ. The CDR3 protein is CASSPTAFTPGNTIYF. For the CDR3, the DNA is TGTGCCAGCAGTCCAACTGCGTTCACTCCTGGAAACACCATATATTTT.

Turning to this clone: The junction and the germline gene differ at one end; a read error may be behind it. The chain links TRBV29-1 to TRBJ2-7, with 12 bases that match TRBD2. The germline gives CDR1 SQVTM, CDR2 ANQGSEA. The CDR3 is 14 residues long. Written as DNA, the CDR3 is TGCAGCGTGGAAGGACTAGCGGGGACCTACGAGCAGTACTTC. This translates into CSVEGLAGTYEQYF.

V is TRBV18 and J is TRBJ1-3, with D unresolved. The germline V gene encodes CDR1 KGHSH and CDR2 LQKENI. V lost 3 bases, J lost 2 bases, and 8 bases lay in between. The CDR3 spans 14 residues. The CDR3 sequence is CASSPEQPGNTIYF. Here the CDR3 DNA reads TGTGCCAGCTCACCTGAACAGCCTGGAAACACCATATATTTT.

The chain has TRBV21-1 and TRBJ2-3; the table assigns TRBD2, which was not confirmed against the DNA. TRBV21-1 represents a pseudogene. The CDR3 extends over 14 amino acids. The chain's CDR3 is CASTFVESTDTQYF. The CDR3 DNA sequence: TGTGCCAGCACCTTTGTGGAGAGCACAGATACGCAGTATTTT.

The DNA for the CDR3 is TGTGCCAGCAGCGCCGGGGTTCCTCATAGGGCTGAAGCTTTCTTT. This codes for CASSAGVPHRAEAFF. V gene TRBV7-2 combines with J gene TRBJ1-1, with D unclear. V was clipped by 5 bases and J by 6 bases, with 19 bases between them. The CDR3 consists of 15 residues. The germline gives CDR1 SGHTA, CDR2 FQGNSA.

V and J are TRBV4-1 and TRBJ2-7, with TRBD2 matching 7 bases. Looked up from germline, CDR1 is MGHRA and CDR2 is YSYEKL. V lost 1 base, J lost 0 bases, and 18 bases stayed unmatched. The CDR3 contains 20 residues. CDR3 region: CASSQVSPPVLARSSYEQYF. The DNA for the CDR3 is TGCGCCAGCAGCCAAGTTTCCCCCCCTGTACTAGCGAGAAGCTCCTACGAGCAGTACTTC.

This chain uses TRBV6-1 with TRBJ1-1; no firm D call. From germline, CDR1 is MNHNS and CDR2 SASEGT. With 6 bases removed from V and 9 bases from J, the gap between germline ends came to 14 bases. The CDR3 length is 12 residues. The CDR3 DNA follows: TGTGCCAGCAGGGTGTCGGGGATCCAAGCTTTCTTT. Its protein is CASRVSGIQAFF.

The CDR3 spells CASRNPVRGGYGYTF. The CDR3 nucleotides are TGTGCCAGCAGGAACCCGGTTAGGGGTGGGTATGGCTACACCTTC. This rearrangement joins TRBV9 to TRBJ1-2; D is perhaps TRBD1 (5 bases). The CDR3 consists of 15 residues. With 5 bases removed from V and 5 bases from J, the gap between germline ends came to 19 bases. The V gene's germline CDR1 is SGDLS and CDR2 YYNGEE. Variable domain in full (rest from reference TRBV9 and TRBJ1-2): DSGVTQTPKHLITATGQRVTLRCSPRSGDLSVYWYQQSLDQGLQFLIQYYNGEERAKGNILERFSAQQFPDLHSELNLSSLELGDSALYFCASRNPVRGGYGYTFGSGTRLTVV.

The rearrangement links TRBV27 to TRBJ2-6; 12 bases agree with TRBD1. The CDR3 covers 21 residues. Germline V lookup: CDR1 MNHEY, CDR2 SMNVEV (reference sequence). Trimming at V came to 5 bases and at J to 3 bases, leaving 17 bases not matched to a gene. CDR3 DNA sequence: TGTGCCAGCAGTCCCTTCACTAAGGGACAGGGGGCAAGGTATGGGGCCAACGTCCTGACTTTC. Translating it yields CASSPFTKGQGARYGANVLTF.

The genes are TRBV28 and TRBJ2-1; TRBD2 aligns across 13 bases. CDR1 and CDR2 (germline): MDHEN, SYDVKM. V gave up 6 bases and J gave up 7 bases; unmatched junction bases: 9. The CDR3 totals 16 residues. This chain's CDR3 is CASRLAGGGPLNEQFF. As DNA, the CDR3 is TGTGCCAGCAGACTAGCGGGAGGGGGCCCCTTAAATGAGCAGTTCTTC.

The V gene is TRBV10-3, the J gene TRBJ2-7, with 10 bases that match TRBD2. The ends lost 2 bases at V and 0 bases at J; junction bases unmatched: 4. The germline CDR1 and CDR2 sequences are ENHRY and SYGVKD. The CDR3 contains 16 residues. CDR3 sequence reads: CAISETSGTSSYEQYF. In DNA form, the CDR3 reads TGTGCCATCAGTGAGACTAGCGGGACGAGCTCCTACGAGCAGTACTTC.

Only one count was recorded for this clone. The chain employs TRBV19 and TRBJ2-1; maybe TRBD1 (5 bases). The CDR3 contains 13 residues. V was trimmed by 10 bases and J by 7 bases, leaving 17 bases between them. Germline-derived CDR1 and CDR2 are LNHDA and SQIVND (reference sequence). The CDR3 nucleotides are TGTGCCACCAGGAGAAGGGGTGGAAATGAGCAGTTCTTC. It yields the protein CATRRRGGNEQFF.